This is a list of T cell receptor beta chains from one sample in a study of T cells expressing NK-cell markers. TCRdb reprocessed the 5' RACE reads, with one entry per CDR3 protein and no DNA. The sample features approximately 15,000 distinct CDR3 sequences, with approximately 59% in its top ten. Input material: blood T cells: a sorted CD56 or NKG2C T cell subset, CD4+ or CD8+ T cells, or bulk PBMC T cells (not recorded which). The receptors here all came from a man aged 18-75 years in good health. CDR3s include the opening cysteine and the closing phenylalanine or tryptophan. Each record gives: V gene, clone size, CDR3 length, J gene, CDR3 protein. Clone size appears in some rows only: once, few, many, or a class for an expanded clone.

TRBV28	NA	11	TRBJ1-1	CASTGGTEAFF
TRBV16	NA	12	TRBJ2-7	CASSHSQYEQYF
TRBV15	NA	15	TRBJ2-1	CATSGGLSSYNEQFF
TRBV5-1	NA	15	TRBJ2-2	CASSPVAGGTGELFF
TRBV6-5	NA	14	TRBJ2-3	CASSYWWTTDTQYF
TRBV7-2	NA	12	TRBJ1-6	CASSLAGLTLHF
TRBV30	NA	13	TRBJ2-1	CASPSGRDDEQFF
TRBV7-2	NA	18	TRBJ2-6	CASSLARDGFSGANVLTF
TRBV5-6	NA	19	TRBJ2-1	CASSWAAAGGLSSYNEQFF
TRBV29-1	NA	13	TRBJ2-7	CSVHRGQTGEQYF
TRBV11-1	NA	18	TRBJ1-1	CASSSSRTGGGIRTEAFF
TRBV5-1	NA	15	TRBJ1-1	CASSMWGGTNTEAFF
TRBV10-3	NA	12	TRBJ2-7	CAGGGRVDEQYF
TRBV4-2	NA	13	TRBJ1-1	CASSQRGNTEAFF
TRBV11-2	NA	15	TRBJ2-7	CASSLVDDSSYEQYF
TRBV6-5	NA	14	TRBJ1-2	CASSYGRGNYGYTF
TRBV5-1	NA	14	TRBJ1-1	CASSKGGPNTEAFF
TRBV12-3/TRBV12-4	NA	13	TRBJ1-5	CASSPYSNQPQHF
TRBV10-3	NA	13	TRBJ1-2	CAISEGGPFGYTF
TRBV11-2	NA	13	TRBJ1-1	CASGDGLNTEAFF
TRBV20-1	NA	16	TRBJ2-7	CSARGTRQGAFYEQYF
TRBV10-3	medium-sized	13	TRBJ1-5	CAIKTGSNQPQHF
TRBV7-9	NA	15	TRBJ2-7	CASSWGTKSSYEQYF
TRBV15	NA	16	TRBJ1-3	CATSLGDRGSGNTIYF
TRBV9	NA	16	TRBJ2-2	CASSVSNGVSIGELFF
TRBV19	NA	16	TRBJ2-2	CASSTRGRLNTGELFF
TRBV5-1	NA	14	TRBJ1-3	CASSFGGYGNTIYF
TRBV7-2	NA	14	TRBJ1-2	CASSVGTANYGYTF
TRBV6-1	NA	16	TRBJ2-1	CASSDREPTAYNEQFF
TRBV6-1	NA	14	TRBJ2-7	CASRAFEGAYEQYF
TRBV7-2	NA	14	TRBJ2-7	CASSLVGVGNEQYF
TRBV7-2	NA	15	TRBJ1-3	CASSLGAGSGNTIYF
TRBV7-9	NA	15	TRBJ2-1	CASSSTGGDFNEQFF
TRBV11-1	NA	18	TRBJ2-3	CASSLSIWAGSSTDTQYF
TRBV12-3/TRBV12-4	NA	16	TRBJ2-4	CASSFSRVIGKNIQYF
TRBV20-1	NA	15	TRBJ1-5	CSARVPAYSNQPQHF
TRBV28	NA	14	TRBJ2-7	CASSSGAPAYEQYF
TRBV12-3/TRBV12-4	medium-sized	13	TRBJ2-5	CASSLRELGTQYF
TRBV6-6	NA	11	TRBJ1-2	CASRLYYGYTF
TRBV28	NA	13	TRBJ1-6	CASIPTGGAPLHF
TRBV7-6	NA	13	TRBJ2-3	CASSSARPDTQYF
TRBV12-3/TRBV12-4	NA	15	TRBJ2-3	CASSFSGSPGDTQYF
TRBV5-1	NA	14	TRBJ2-7	CASSLADRTYEQYF
TRBV6-4	NA	15	TRBJ2-2	CASSDSAGGAGELFF
TRBV12-3/TRBV12-4	NA	15	TRBJ2-2	CASSRPQGGTGELFF
TRBV4-3	NA	17	TRBJ2-3	CASSQGASGFSTDTQYF
TRBV12-3/TRBV12-4	NA	16	TRBJ1-1	CASSFSPGTANTEAFF
TRBV24-1	NA	13	TRBJ2-2	CATGGANTGELFF
TRBV5-6	NA	16	TRBJ2-7	CASSLVGLAGVDEQYF
TRBV6-5	NA	14	TRBJ2-7	CASSYLQEAYEQYF
TRBV5-5	NA	12	TRBJ1-2	CASSLAGGRYTF
TRBV6-5	NA	15	TRBJ1-5	CASSYRGSNNQPQHF
TRBV12-3/TRBV12-4	medium-sized	14	TRBJ2-7	CASSQGLAPYEQYF
TRBV29-1	NA	12	TRBJ2-3	CSVELVADTQYF
TRBV7-9	NA	17	TRBJ2-1	CASSQSLGQGKYNEQFF
TRBV2	NA	14	TRBJ2-2	CASSRQANTGELFF
TRBV25-1	NA	16	TRBJ1-5	CASSEAGTGVNQPQHF
TRBV27	NA	15	TRBJ1-6	CASSWSGAENSPLHF
TRBV9	NA	13	TRBJ1-2	CASSVNEGNGYTF